The present TCR beta chain was sequenced within a study of T cells in Graves' hyperthyroidism and ophthalmopathy. What was amplified from RNA transcripts were TCR beta CDR3 regions. HTBI primers were employed in a first-round RT-PCR of the TCR CDR3. MiXCR was run by TCRdb on the multiplex PCR reads, yielding one entry per CDR3 protein. The sample carries around 570,000 distinct CDR3 sequences, 20% recorded once. The ends were cut back, 7 bases at V and 3 bases at J, with 24 bases in the middle. The CDR3 totals 18 residues. Looked up from germline, CDR1 is MDHEN and CDR2 is SYDVKM. Uncontrolled infection, other autoimmune disease, pregnancy and lactation each barred patients from inclusion. PBMCs were obtained from about 9.9 ml fresh peripheral blood. Overall study results and limits: Most thyroid clonotypes expanded above 0.001 were also detected in blood.

As for this clonotype: Its antigen is not identified.

The chain couples TRBV28 to TRBJ1-4; a weak D match, TRBD1 (6 bases). Sequenced material: blood. The receptor comes from a man aged 40-49 years with Graves' ophthalmopathy. The CDR3 DNA reads as TGTGCCAGCAAGGAGGGGGGAGCGCGGGGCGCGTCTAATGAAAAACTGTTTTTT. Residues: CASKEGGARGASNEKLFF.